The entry that follows covers one T cell receptor (beta chain) sequence. Clones were read by immunoSEQ multiplex PCR, and TCRdb kept only the in-frame ones, dropping some. The sample holds about 180,000 clones, about 88% seen once. Participants, about 18 to 90 years old, spanned approximately 26 US areas. The study assigned cohorts using participant-reported clinical history. This sample was included in a study of blood T cell repertoires in COVID-19. In the study overall: COVID-19 samples collected from the United States, Italy and Spain covered acute and convalescent phases. T cells, B-cell-depleted T cells, or PBMCs supplied cDNA or gDNA.

V was clipped by 7 bases and J by 1 base; unmatched bases: 4. Germline V gene lookup returns CDR1 LNHDA and CDR2 SQIVND (reference sequence). This CDR3 region has 14 residues. V gene TRBV19 combines with J gene TRBJ2-4; 7 nucleotides align to TRBD1. The receptor comes from a human donor with acute COVID-19. The donor label of this sample is uncertain. Input material: PBMCs or T cells enriched from blood (not recorded which). Here the CDR3 reads CASNAQGAKNIQYF. In DNA, the CDR3 is TGTGCCAGTAACGCACAGGGGGCCAAAAACATTCAGTACTTC.